This T cell receptor beta chain was obtained from a study of T cell responses to AZD1222 COVID-19 vaccine. The study's findings and limits: Every sample of the repertoires postdated the peak T cell response. Donors were mostly white British, more females; clonal diversity possibly underestimated. Just 6 or 7 AZD1222 recipients were seropositive at baseline. Breadth and depth of Spike-specific TCRs rose after two AZD1222 doses.

A note on this clone: Its antigen remains unidentified.

This table comes from immunoSEQ multiplex PCR, and its TCRdb copy is limited to in-frame clones, with some not included. The data contain roughly 180,000 clones, roughly 91% of them singletons. The CDR3 has 15 residues. Germline CDR1 and CDR2: LGHDT and YNNKEL (reference sequence). V gave up 5 bases and J gave up 4 bases; unmatched junction bases: 10. This chain uses TRBV3-1 (or the pseudogene TRBV3-2) with TRBJ2-7; 8 bases agree with TRBD2. This clonotype was sampled from an adult who received the MenACWY meningococcal vaccine as a control. The material was peripheral blood, obtained 28 days after the second dose of the MenACWY control vaccine. CDR3 coding DNA: TGTGCCAGCAGCGTTAGCGGGGAGGGGCAATACGAGCAGTACTTC. It codes for CASSVSGEGQYEQYF.